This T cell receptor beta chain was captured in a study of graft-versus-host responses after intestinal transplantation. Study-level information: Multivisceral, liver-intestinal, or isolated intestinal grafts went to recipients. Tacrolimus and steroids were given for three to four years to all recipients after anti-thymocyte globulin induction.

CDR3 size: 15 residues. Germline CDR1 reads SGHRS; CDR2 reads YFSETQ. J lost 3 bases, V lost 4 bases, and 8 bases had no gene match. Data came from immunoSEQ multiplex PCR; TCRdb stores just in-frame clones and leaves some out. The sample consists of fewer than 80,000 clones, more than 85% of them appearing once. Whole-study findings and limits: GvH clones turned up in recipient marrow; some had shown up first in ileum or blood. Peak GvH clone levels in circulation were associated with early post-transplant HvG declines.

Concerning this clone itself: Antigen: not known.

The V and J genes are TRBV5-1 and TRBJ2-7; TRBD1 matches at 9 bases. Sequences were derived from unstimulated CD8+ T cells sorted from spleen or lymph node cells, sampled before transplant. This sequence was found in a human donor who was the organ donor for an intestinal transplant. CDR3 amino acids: CASSGGTGLDYEQYF. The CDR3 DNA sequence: TGCGCCAGCAGCGGAGGGACAGGGTTAGACTACGAGCAGTACTTC. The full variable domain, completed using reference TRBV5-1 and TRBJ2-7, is KAGVTQTPRYLIKTRGQQVTLSCSPISGHRSVSWYQQTPGQGLQFLFEYFSETQRNKGNFPGRFSGRQFSNSRSEMNVSTLELGDSALYLCASSGGTGLDYEQYFGPGTRLTVT.